The source of this T cell receptor (beta chain) is a study of cytomegalovirus exposure and HLA in healthy donors. The overall study: The same platform as the approximately 670 first-cohort repertoires was used for the 90 to 150 validation repertoires, a later analysis reported.

This CDR3 contains 14 residues. V gave up 8 bases and J gave up 4 bases, with 15 bases separating them. Looked up from germline, CDR1 is MDHEN and CDR2 is SYDVKM. Profiled with immunoSEQ multiplex PCR; TCRdb holds only in-frame clones, not every one. The sample holds under 200,000 clones, about 90% seen once. Study-wide findings and caveats: Overall, around 160 TCR beta chains were annotated as cytomegalovirus-associated.

To note about this clone: Its antigen is not identified.

The rearrangement uses TRBV28 and TRBJ2-1, with D perhaps matching TRBD2 (5 bases). Sample: PBMCs. This sequence originates from a woman aged 18-29 years in good health and CMV-seropositive. CDR3 residues: CASGVGGRYNEQFF. In DNA, the CDR3 is TGTGCCAGCGGAGTGGGCGGGCGGTACAATGAGCAGTTCTTC.